This passage covers 27 T cell receptor beta chains from one sample sequenced in a study of graft-versus-host responses after intestinal transplantation (dated by TCRdb to 2020 to 2023). Sample time point, as interpreted from the label and publication: cells obtained before transplantation from donor or recipient. The method was the immunoSEQ multiplex PCR assay. The clones in this table, taken by TCRdb from immuneACCESS, are in-frame only. Not every clone is retained; where verified, under half of the shortfall comes from an unresolved V gene, and the cause of the rest is unknown. This sample is represented by tens of thousands of clones; more than 70% of them were singletons. 0.55% to 0.8% of the sample belongs to the ten largest clones. The antigens of these receptors remain unknown. Source: unstimulated CD4+ T cells sorted from spleen or lymph node cells, taken before transplant. The receptors shown here come from a human donor who was the organ donor for an intestinal transplant.

The V and J genes are TRBV5-4 and TRBJ2-6, with D possibly matching TRBD2 (6 bases). V was pared by 3 bases and J by 0 bases, with 16 bases between. CDR3 length: 18 amino acids. Per the germline V gene, CDR1 is SGHNT and CDR2 is YYREEE (reference sequence). For the CDR3, the DNA is TGTGCCAGCAGCTCAACCGGGACTTTTTTCTCTGGGGCCAACGTCCTGACTTTC. Translating gives CASSSTGTFFSGANVLTF.

V gene TRBV2 combines with J gene TRBJ2-7; the D gene is possibly TRBD2 (6 bases). This CDR3 spans 15 amino acids. Trimming took off 6 bases at V and 0 bases at J, with 15 bases between the two ends. The germline gives CDR1 SNHLY, CDR2 FYNNEI. CDR3 protein: CASRGDFPSSYEQYF. In DNA form, the CDR3 reads TGTGCCAGCAGGGGGGACTTCCCAAGCTCCTACGAGCAGTACTTC. The entire variable domain, with the rest obtained from reference TRBV2 and TRBJ2-7, is as follows: EPEVTQTPSHQVTQMGQEVILRCVPISNHLYFYWYRQILGQKVEFLVSFYNNEISEKSEIFDDQFSVERPDGSNFTLKIRSTKLEDSAMYFCASRGDFPSSYEQYFGPGTRLTVT.

The rearrangement joins TRBV9 to TRBJ1-2; D is ambiguous. V was shortened by 3 bases and J by 4 bases, with 7 bases between the two germline ends. The CDR3 length is 12 residues. Per the germline V gene, CDR1 is SGDLS and CDR2 is YYNGEE. The CDR3, as DNA: TGTGCCAGCAGCGGAAGAGGCTATGGCTACACCTTC. It specifies CASSGRGYGYTF.

This clone was detected once. The genes are TRBV9 and TRBJ1-5; possible D gene TRBD1, 5 bases. Germline CDR1 and CDR2: SGDLS and YYNGEE. The ends were cut back, 4 bases at V and 4 bases at J, with 15 bases in the middle. The CDR3 is 15 amino acids. Written as DNA, the CDR3 is TGTGCCAGCAGCCCCCAGGACAAATATAATCAGCCCCAGCATTTT. It yields the protein CASSPQDKYNQPQHF. The whole variable domain, remainder taken from reference TRBV9 and TRBJ1-5, is DSGVTQTPKHLITATGQRVTLRCSPRSGDLSVYWYQQSLDQGLQFLIQYYNGEERAKGNILERFSAQQFPDLHSELNLSSLELGDSALYFCASSPQDKYNQPQHFGDGTRLSIL.

The chain joins TRBV5-1 to TRBJ2-1; 10 nucleotides line up with TRBD1. The CDR3 length is 14 residues. Germline V gives CDR1 SGHRS, CDR2 YFSETQ. V was clipped by 2 bases and J by 6 bases; unmatched bases: 2. Here the CDR3 reads CASSLRTGGNEQFF. The CDR3 nucleotides read TGCGCCAGCAGCTTACGGACAGGGGGCAATGAGCAGTTCTTC.

The chain uses TRBV4-2 and TRBJ1-2, with TRBD1 identical over 8 bases. Germline V gene data show CDR1 as LGHNA and CDR2 as YNFKEQ. V trimming: 1 base; J trimming: 6 bases; junction bases outside the gene matches: 4. This CDR3 comprises 14 residues. In DNA, the CDR3 is TGTGCCAGCAGCCAAGTAGCAGGGGGCGATGGCTACACCTTC. Protein: CASSQVAGGDGYTF.

CDR3 residues: CATSRDLGAGPSGSRLDIQYF. In nucleotides, the CDR3 is TGTGCCACCAGCAGAGATCTCGGTGCGGGGCCTAGCGGGAGTCGTTTGGACATTCAGTACTTC. This chain uses TRBV15 with TRBJ2-4; 10 bases are a match to TRBD2. V was pared by 0 bases and J by 8 bases, with 22 bases of the junction left unmatched. Germline CDR1 reads LNHNV; CDR2 reads YYDKDF (reference sequence). The CDR3 loop spans 21 amino acids.

This sequence joins TRBV6-4 and TRBJ2-1; D perhaps matches TRBD2 (7 bases). This CDR3 is built from 15 residues. Trimming cost V 3 bases and J 1 base, with 10 bases left between them. Germline V gene sequence: CDR1 MRHNA, CDR2 SNTAGT. DNA for the CDR3: TGTGCCAGCAGTGAAAAGGGGGGGTCCTACAATGAGCAGTTCTTC. Translating it yields CASSEKGGSYNEQFF.

This chain links TRBV6-1 with TRBJ2-7, with 7 bases aligning to TRBD2. The CDR3 totals 14 residues. V was pared by 9 bases and J by 0 bases, with 8 bases of the junction left unmatched. Germline values: CDR1 MNHNS, CDR2 SASEGT. The CDR3 reads CASYYGRTSYEQYF. CDR3 nucleotide sequence: TGTGCCAGTTATTACGGGAGGACCTCCTACGAGCAGTACTTC.

The rearrangement links TRBV18 to TRBJ1-1, with D perhaps TRBD1 (6 bases). The CDR3 length is 15 residues. Germline values: CDR1 KGHSH, CDR2 LQKENI. V lost 5 bases and J lost 0, with 13 bases in between. CDR3: CASSGAGAMNTEAFF. The CDR3 DNA follows: TGTGCCAGCTCAGGGGCAGGGGCCATGAACACTGAAGCTTTCTTT.

This clone showed up just once. This chain links TRBV11-2 with TRBJ2-3; 12 bases match TRBD2. The germline CDR1 and CDR2 sequences are SGHAT and FQNNGV. Trimming cost V 5 bases and J 1 base; bases outside gene matches: 4. The CDR3 is 16 residues long. CDR3 sequence: CASSPSSGRGTDTQYF. The CDR3 nucleotides read TGTGCCAGCAGCCCTTCTAGCGGGAGGGGCACAGATACGCAGTATTTT.

This chain joins TRBV7-9 and TRBJ2-7; 7 bases line up with TRBD1. The CDR3 loop spans 13 amino acids. Trimming at V came to 7 bases and at J to 1 base, leaving 4 bases not matched to a gene. CDR1 and CDR2 (germline): SEHNR, FQNEAQ (reference sequence). Here the CDR3 reads CASNDRESYEQYF. As DNA, the CDR3 is TGTGCCAGCAACGACAGGGAGTCCTACGAGCAGTACTTC.

This sequence joins TRBV7-2 and TRBJ2-7; 7 bases are shared with TRBD2. CDR3 size: 14 residues. J gave up 4 bases and V 3 bases, and 6 bases lay outside the gene matches. The germline V gene has CDR1 SGHTA and CDR2 FQGNSA. The CDR3 loop reads CASSLAGVTYEQYF. CDR3 in DNA: TGTGCCAGCAGCTTGGCGGGAGTTACGTACGAGCAGTACTTC.

A word on this clone: At one end, the junction sequence differs from germline, possibly due to a read error. This rearrangement joins TRBV7-7 to TRBJ2-1; 12 bases map to TRBD2. Germline CDR1 and CDR2: SSHAT and FNYEAQ (reference sequence). CDR3 size: 15 residues. The CDR3 bases are TGTGCTAGCAGCCTCGGACTAGCGGGATCGGATGAGCAGTTCTTC. Translation gives CASSLGLAGSDEQFF.

The CDR3 coding sequence is TGTGCCAGCAGTTTATGGGGAGGGAACACTGAAGCTTTCTTT. Amino acid sequence: CASSLWGGNTEAFF. This chain uses TRBV28 with TRBJ1-1; D gene ambiguous. The CDR3 is 14 residues long. With 0 bases removed from V and 1 base from J, the gap between germline ends came to 6 bases. The germline CDR1 and CDR2 sequences are MDHEN and SYDVKM.

The chain couples TRBV18 to TRBJ1-1; D unresolved. CDR3 length equals 14 residues. CDR1 is KGHSH and CDR2 is LQKENI in the germline V gene. The germline V and J ends were trimmed by 2 bases and 5 bases, with 12 bases remaining between them. The CDR3 DNA reads TGTGCCAGCTCACCAAAGAGCGTAGTGACTGAAGCTTTCTTT. Translation gives CASSPKSVVTEAFF.

Here the CDR3 reads CASSQGQLYEQYF. CDR3 in DNA: TGCGCCAGCAGCCAGGGACAGCTCTACGAGCAGTACTTC. This sequence joins TRBV5-1 and TRBJ2-7; 7 bases match TRBD1. V dropped 4 bases and J dropped 3; count of bases not matched to a gene: 4. Per germline, CDR1 SGHRS and CDR2 YFSETQ. The CDR3 loop spans 13 amino acids.

The chain combines TRBV7-2 with TRBJ2-1, with D possibly matching TRBD2 (7 bases). The length of the CDR3 is 16 residues. The V gene's germline CDR1 is SGHTA and CDR2 FQGNSA. V was cut by 4 bases and J by 0 bases, with 13 bases left in between. The CDR3 loop is CASSSLGGDSYNEQFF. The CDR3 region has the DNA TGTGCCAGCAGCTCCCTAGGGGGGGACTCCTACAATGAGCAGTTCTTC.

The chain uses TRBV5-1 and TRBJ2-1, with TRBD2 matching 14 bases. The CDR3 is made up of 16 amino acids. V shed 3 bases and J 3 bases; nucleotides not matched to a gene: 2. Germline-derived CDR1 and CDR2 are SGHRS and YFSETQ. The chain's CDR3 is CASSSGLAGDYNEQFF. The CDR3 nucleotides are TGCGCCAGCAGCTCGGGACTAGCGGGAGACTACAATGAGCAGTTCTTC.

CDR3 amino acids: CASSRLAGADTQYF. In DNA form, the CDR3 reads TGTGCCAGTAGTAGACTAGCGGGAGCAGATACGCAGTATTTT. The gene calls are TRBV19 and TRBJ2-3; 12 nucleotides line up with TRBD2. Germline CDR1 and CDR2: LNHDA and SQIVND (reference sequence). The CDR3 is made up of 14 amino acids. V lost 4 bases and J lost 4; bases outside the gene matches: 0.

The chain is built from TRBV19 and TRBJ2-6, with 9 bases matching TRBD1. CDR1 LNHDA and CDR2 SQIVND come from the germline V gene (reference sequence). V gave up 4 bases and J gave up 3 bases; unmatched junction bases: 7. The CDR3 extends over 17 amino acids. CDR3 DNA sequence: TGTGCCAGTAGTAGGGGACAGGGAACTTATGGGGCCAACGTCCTGACTTTC. It specifies CASSRGQGTYGANVLTF.

V is TRBV28 and J is TRBJ1-3; 8 nucleotides match TRBD1. After removal of 6 bases from V and 3 bases from J, the junction contained 7 bases not matched to a gene. Germline lookup yields CDR1 MDHEN and CDR2 SYDVKM. CDR3 length: 15 amino acids. CDR3 region: CASRGQAIDGNTIYF. The CDR3 DNA reads as TGTGCCAGCAGGGGACAGGCTATCGATGGAAACACCATATATTTT.

The gene calls are TRBV29-1 and TRBJ1-5; D is ambiguous. The germline gives CDR1 SQVTM, CDR2 ANQGSEA. The CDR3 is 14 residues long. V gave up 6 bases and J gave up 4 bases, with 16 bases separating them. The CDR3 loop is CSVSYSGLNQPQHF. CDR3 bases: TGCAGCGTATCCTATTCAGGTTTAAATCAGCCCCAGCATTTT.

This CDR3 reads CASSQVNMGLPESGELFF. In nucleotides, the CDR3 is TGCGCCAGCAGCCAAGTAAATATGGGACTCCCAGAATCCGGGGAGCTGTTTTTT. The J gene is TRBJ2-2, the V gene TRBV4-1; possible D gene TRBD2, 6 bases. The V end was cut by 1 base, the J end by 6 bases, with 21 bases between. CDR3 length: 18 amino acids. The germline CDR1 and CDR2 sequences are MGHRA and YSYEKL.

The genes are TRBV5-4 and TRBJ2-7; tentative D call: TRBD2 (5 bases). CDR1 and CDR2 (germline): SGHNT, YYREEE (reference sequence). The CDR3 totals 14 residues. The germline V and J ends were trimmed by 3 bases and 4 bases, with 14 bases remaining between them. The CDR3 reads CASSSRGGKYEQYF. DNA for the CDR3: TGTGCCAGCAGCTCCCGAGGAGGTAAATACGAGCAGTACTTC.

The chain is built from TRBV6-4 and TRBJ1-1, with D perhaps TRBD1 (6 bases). The germline gives CDR1 MRHNA, CDR2 SNTAGT. The CDR3 runs 13 residues. Trimming cost V 10 bases and J 0 bases, with 12 bases left between them. This CDR3 reads CATKGELNTEAFF. Here the CDR3 DNA reads TGTGCCACCAAGGGGGAGCTGAACACTGAAGCTTTCTTT.

J is TRBJ2-7 and V is TRBV28; 8 bases match TRBD2. CDR1 MDHEN and CDR2 SYDVKM come from the germline V gene. The CDR3 is 15 residues long. The ends lost 5 bases at V and 6 bases at J; junction bases unmatched: 12. The CDR3 is CASSGVSAGEREQYF. The CDR3 nucleotides read TGTGCCAGCAGTGGCGTTTCAGCGGGAGAGCGCGAGCAGTACTTC. The full variable domain, its missing parts supplied by reference TRBV28 and TRBJ2-7, is DVKVTQSSRYLVKRTGEKVFLECVQDMDHENMFWYRQDPGLGLRLIYFSYDVKMKEKGDIPEGYSVSREKKERFSLILESASTNQTSMYLCASSGVSAGEREQYFGPGTRLTVT.